The rows below give T cell receptor beta chains drawn from one sample of a study of beta chain features in type 1 diabetes. The protocol was immunoSEQ multiplex PCR, while the TCRdb copy is restricted to in-frame clones and leaves out a portion. The table shows 200,000 to 250,000 clones, with 55% to 70% occurring only once. The sequenced sample consisted of naive CD4+ T cells from blood. Every receptor here comes from a man aged 25 to 40 in good health. The CDR3 runs from the conserved cysteine through the conserved F or W. D genes are given only for firm matches. Rows give clone size only sometimes, using once, few, many, or a class for an expanded clone.

CDR3 DNA,CDR3 protein,clone size,V gene,J gene,D gene
TGTGCCAGCAGCTCGATGGAGACCCAGTACTTC,CASSSMETQYF,.,TRBV5-4,TRBJ2-5,.
TGTGCCAGCTCATTCGGGACTTCGGAGACCCAGTACTTC,CASSFGTSETQYF,.,TRBV18,TRBJ2-5,.
TGCGCCAGCAGTGAGAGGCAGGGAAACACTGAAGCTTTCTTT,CASSERQGNTEAFF,.,TRBV10-2,TRBJ1-1,.
TGTGCCAGCAGCCTCTCTAACCCGAACACCGGGGAGCTGTTTTTT,CASSLSNPNTGELFF,.,TRBV7-2,TRBJ2-2,.
TGTGCCAGCAGCCAAGGACTAGCGGGAGAGACCCAGTACTTC,CASSQGLAGETQYF,.,TRBV7-7,TRBJ2-5,TRBD2
TGTGCCAGCAGCGTAGAGAGGAGGCAGGATACGCAGTATTTT,CASSVERRQDTQYF,.,TRBV9,TRBJ2-3,.
TGTGCCTGGGGAGGACAGGGAGATTCACCCCTCCACTTT,CAWGGQGDSPLHF,once,TRBV30,TRBJ1-6,TRBD1
TGTGCCAGCAGCATCGACAGGGACAATTCACCCCTCCACTTT,CASSIDRDNSPLHF,.,TRBV25-1,TRBJ1-6,TRBD1
TGTGCCAGCAGCTTTACGAGCAATGAGCAGTTCTTC,CASSFTSNEQFF,few,TRBV7-2,TRBJ2-1,.
TGTGCCAGCAGCTTAGCCCGGGACAGGGGCTACGAGCAGTACTTC,CASSLARDRGYEQYF,.,TRBV7-9,TRBJ2-7,TRBD1
TGTGCCAGCAGCCTCGGACAGGGGCAGACCCAGTACTTC,CASSLGQGQTQYF,.,TRBV7-8,TRBJ2-5,TRBD1
TGTGCCAGCAGCCAAGATCGCAGCCCGAGCTACACCTTC,CASSQDRSPSYTF,.,TRBV14,TRBJ1-2,.
TGTGCCACCAGCAGAGATCTGACTAGCGGGACCTCCTACGAGCAGTACTTC,CATSRDLTSGTSYEQYF,.,TRBV15,TRBJ2-7,TRBD2
TGCGCCAGCGGGCGCGGCAGGGCTAACACCGGGGAGCTGTTTTTT,CASGRGRANTGELFF,.,TRBV5-1,TRBJ2-2,.
TGCAGCGTTGGCCTGGTGGTTAACTATGGCTACACCTTC,CSVGLVVNYGYTF,.,TRBV29-1,TRBJ1-2,.
TGTGCCAGCAAACAGGGAACCTACAATGAGCAGTTCTTC,CASKQGTYNEQFF,.,TRBV25-1,TRBJ2-1,.
TGTGCCAGCAGCTTAAGGGGCTCGTACTACGAGCAGTACTTC,CASSLRGSYYEQYF,.,TRBV7-9,TRBJ2-7,.
TGTGCCAGCAGCCGGGACTGGAGCACAGATACGCAGTATTTT,CASSRDWSTDTQYF,.,TRBV6-5,TRBJ2-3,.
TGTGCCAGCAGTGAACGCTGGCCTCCTAACACCGGGGAGCTGTTTTTT,CASSERWPPNTGELFF,.,TRBV25-1,TRBJ2-2,.
TGTGCCTGGGGACGGAGCTCCTACAATGAGCAGTTCTTC,CAWGRSSYNEQFF,few,TRBV30,TRBJ2-1,.
TGTGCCAGCAGTGAATGGAGAGGGCAAGAGACCCAGTACTTC,CASSEWRGQETQYF,few,TRBV25-1,TRBJ2-5,.
TGTGCCAGCAGCTGGCGGACAGGGTACGGGGCCAACGTCCTGACTTTC,CASSWRTGYGANVLTF,.,TRBV5-4,TRBJ2-6,TRBD1
TGTGCCTGGGCAGGGGGTGCCTCCTACGAGCAGTACTTC,CAWAGGASYEQYF,.,TRBV30,TRBJ2-7,TRBD1
TGCAGCGCTAGACTAGCGGGTGAGACCCAGTACTTC,CSARLAGETQYF,.,TRBV29-1,TRBJ2-5,TRBD2
TGTGCCTGGAGAGTAGGGTGGACTAGCGGTCGGAGCTCCTACAATGAGCAGTTCTTC,CAWRVGWTSGRSSYNEQFF,few,TRBV30,TRBJ2-1,TRBD2
TGTGCCTGGAGTGATGGGTCAAAAGAAGATACGCAGTATTTT,CAWSDGSKEDTQYF,.,TRBV30,TRBJ2-3,.
TGTGCCTGGAGACAGGGGAACACTGAAGCTTTCTTT,CAWRQGNTEAFF,few,TRBV30,TRBJ1-1,.
TGTGCCAGCAGCCAAGATCGAGGCTGGGGTGAGCAGTTCTTC,CASSQDRGWGEQFF,few,TRBV4-2,TRBJ2-1,.
TGCGCCAGCAGCCCGGGGGGGACGAGCAATCAGCCCCAGCATTTT,CASSPGGTSNQPQHF,.,TRBV4-1,TRBJ1-5,.
TGTGCCTGGATAAACAGCTACGAGCAGTACTTC,CAWINSYEQYF,.,TRBV30,TRBJ2-7,.
TGTGCCAGCAATAGCGGGGGCGATTACAATGAGCAGTTCTTC,CASNSGGDYNEQFF,.,TRBV9,TRBJ2-1,TRBD2
TGCAGCGCAACGGGAGGTAGCTCCTACGAGCAGTACTTC,CSATGGSSYEQYF,few,TRBV29-1,TRBJ2-7,TRBD2
TGTGCCATCAGTGAAACTGCCCGGGATACGCAGTATTTT,CAISETARDTQYF,few,TRBV10-3,TRBJ2-3,.
TGTGCCAGCAGCTCCGCTGGGGGTTGGGGGGAGCAGTACTTC,CASSSAGGWGEQYF,few,TRBV6-5,TRBJ2-7,.
TGTGCCTGGAGTGAGGATCCTCGGTTGACCCAGTACTTC,CAWSEDPRLTQYF,.,TRBV30,TRBJ2-5,.
TGTGCCTGGAACAGGGGGCGAGTGGAGACCCAGTACTTC,CAWNRGRVETQYF,few,TRBV30,TRBJ2-5,TRBD1
TGTGCCAGCAGCCCGCAGGGGGTTGTAGATACGCAGTATTTT,CASSPQGVVDTQYF,.,TRBV7-9,TRBJ2-3,TRBD1
TGTGCCAGCAGCCGGACCCGGGACCCCAACGTCCTGACTTTC,CASSRTRDPNVLTF,.,TRBV7-8,TRBJ2-6,.
TGTGCCAGCAGCCCTGTGGATACGCAGTATTTT,CASSPVDTQYF,.,TRBV11-2,TRBJ2-3,.
TGTGCCAGCAGCTTCCAGGGGTTCAATGAAAAACTGTTTTTT,CASSFQGFNEKLFF,.,TRBV5-6,TRBJ1-4,.
TGCAGCGCAACAGGGGGCGCGGGGCAGCCCCAGCATTTT,CSATGGAGQPQHF,.,TRBV29-1,TRBJ1-5,TRBD1
TGTGCCAGCAGCAAAAGGGTAGAGGGAGAGACCCAGTACTTC,CASSKRVEGETQYF,.,TRBV7-9,TRBJ2-5,.
TGTGCCAGCAGTGTCGATCAGGGGACCCAGTACTTC,CASSVDQGTQYF,.,TRBV2,TRBJ2-5,.
TGTGCCTGGAGTAAGGACAGGGGCGAGACCCAGTACTTC,CAWSKDRGETQYF,.,TRBV30,TRBJ2-5,TRBD1
TGTGCCACCAGCAGAGGGGGACAGGGTCAGGAGACCCAGTACTTC,CATSRGGQGQETQYF,once,TRBV15,TRBJ2-5,TRBD1
TGTGCCAGCAGTCAACTCTCAGGGGGCGAGCAGTACTTC,CASSQLSGGEQYF,.,TRBV27,TRBJ2-7,TRBD1
TGCGCCAGCAGCTTGTGGGGTGACCAAGAGACCCAGTACTTC,CASSLWGDQETQYF,.,TRBV5-1,TRBJ2-5,.
TGTGCCAGCAGCTCCCGTAGCGGGGGGAACTACAATGAGCAGTTCTTC,CASSSRSGGNYNEQFF,.,TRBV7-2,TRBJ2-1,TRBD2
TGCGCCAGCAGCTTGGAACGGCGGGATAGCACAGATACGCAGTATTTT,CASSLERRDSTDTQYF,.,TRBV5-1,TRBJ2-3,.
TGTGCCTGGGATAGCAGGACGTCAAACTTCGCCGGGGAGCTGTTTTTT,CAWDSRTSNFAGELFF,.,TRBV30,TRBJ2-2,.
TGTGCCAGCAGTTACTCGAGGGATTTCATGGAGACCCAGTACTTC,CASSYSRDFMETQYF,.,TRBV6-5,TRBJ2-5,.
TGTGCCAGCAGCCAAGGGCAGGAGAGCGAAGAGACCCAGTACTTC,CASSQGQESEETQYF,few,TRBV4-2,TRBJ2-5,.
TGTGCCTGGAGTGGAAGCTCCTACAATGAGCAGTTCTTC,CAWSGSSYNEQFF,.,TRBV30,TRBJ2-1,.
TGTGCCTGGAGGAATCCGGGGGGATATGGCTACACCTTC,CAWRNPGGYGYTF,.,TRBV30,TRBJ1-2,.
TGCAGCGTCAATTTCGGGACGTGGAATGAAAAACTGTTTTTT,CSVNFGTWNEKLFF,.,TRBV29-1,TRBJ1-4,.
TGTGCCTGGGGACTAGCGGGCAGCTCCTACAATGAGCAGTTCTTC,CAWGLAGSSYNEQFF,.,TRBV30,TRBJ2-1,TRBD2
TGTGCCTGGGGTAGCCCACAGCAGTTCTTC,CAWGSPQQFF,.,TRBV30,TRBJ2-1,.